The sequence of this T cell receptor (beta chain) was determined in a study of blood T cell repertoires in COVID-19. The CDR3 has 13 residues. The germline V gene encodes CDR1 LNHDA and CDR2 SQIVND (reference sequence). V lost 5 bases, J lost 11 bases, and 11 bases stayed unmatched. TCRdb keeps only in-frame clones here, not all; method: immunoSEQ multiplex PCR. The sample yields 55,000 to 85,000 clones, 79% seen once. J is TRBJ1-1 and V is TRBV19, with 7 bases identical to TRBD1. Sequences were obtained from peripheral blood. The sequence came from a man aged 60 to 75 with active or convalescent COVID-19. CDR3 in amino acids: CASSRETGADAFF. As DNA, the CDR3 is TGTGCCAGTAGTCGGGAAACAGGGGCAGACGCTTTCTTT.